The clone carrying this TCR beta chain is a singleton in its sample. Its target is not known. The CDR3 is 15 amino acids. Trimming removed 5 bases from V and 5 bases from J, with 18 bases in between. Germline assignment: CDR1 MNHEY and CDR2 SVGAGI. Naive CD8 cells were CD45RO-negative, positively selected for CCR7, excluding terminally differentiated effector memory CD45RA+ cells. The data belong to a study of shared clonotypes between healthy human individuals. The assay ran at deep level. Libraries were prepared by immunoSEQ multiplex PCR; TCRdb keeps only in-frame clonotypes and omits some of them. The profile covers approximately 2,000,000 clones, with approximately 92% appearing a single time and more than 1.5% taken by the ten largest. The study's findings and limits: Among a handful of donors, approximately 5.4% of naive CD4 clonotypes were found in common. Generation probabilities were higher for clonotypes shared across all four sorted-subset donors than for unshared ones. At large depth, rarefaction still showed sorted-subset sequencing to be incomplete.

This sequence was found in a man aged 18 to 35 in good health. Some clones in this sample may be carry-over from other donors' samples. The rearrangement joins TRBV6-5 to TRBJ2-5, with D perhaps TRBD2 (5 bases). Input material: naive CD8+ T cells from PBMCs. In DNA, the CDR3 is TGTGCCAGCAGTCCCTTTCGTCCCAGAGGGGAGACCCAGTACTTC. It encodes CASSPFRPRGETQYF.